This T cell receptor beta chain was retrieved from a study of cytomegalovirus exposure and HLA in healthy donors. Looking at the study overall: The early release's HLA-typed donors yielded tens of millions of unique TCRs. Researchers found that roughly 81% of fewer than 450 genotyped donors fell within the Caucasian-associated ancestry cluster. Whole-study findings and limits: Equally common other TCR beta chains were less clonally expanded than HLA-associated ones, a later analysis found. Researchers counted 180 or so TCR beta chains as cytomegalovirus-associated.

Germline V CDR1 and CDR2: MGHDK, SYGVNS. The CDR3 spans 14 residues. The germline V and J ends were trimmed by 8 bases and 5 bases, with 17 bases remaining between them. With respect to this clone: Its cognate antigen is unknown.

The PCR was carried out with 60 Vbeta primers and 13 Jbeta primers. TCRdb keeps only in-frame clones here, not all; method: immunoSEQ multiplex PCR. This table holds some 150,000 clones, around 78% found once. The chain is built from TRBV25-1 and TRBJ2-3; D gene uncertain. The source material was PBMCs. The TCR originated in a female donor in good health and CMV-seropositive. CDR3 residues: CASLGGLELDTQYF. The CDR3 bases are TGTGCCAGCCTCGGCGGATTAGAATTAGATACGCAGTATTTT. The full variable domain, in which reference TRBV25-1 and TRBJ2-3 provide the parts outside the CDR3, is EADIYQTPRYLVIGTGKKITLECSQTMGHDKMYWYQQDPGMELHLIHYSYGVNSTEKGDLSSESTVSRIRTEHFPLTLESARPSHTSQYLCASLGGLELDTQYFGPGTRLTVL.